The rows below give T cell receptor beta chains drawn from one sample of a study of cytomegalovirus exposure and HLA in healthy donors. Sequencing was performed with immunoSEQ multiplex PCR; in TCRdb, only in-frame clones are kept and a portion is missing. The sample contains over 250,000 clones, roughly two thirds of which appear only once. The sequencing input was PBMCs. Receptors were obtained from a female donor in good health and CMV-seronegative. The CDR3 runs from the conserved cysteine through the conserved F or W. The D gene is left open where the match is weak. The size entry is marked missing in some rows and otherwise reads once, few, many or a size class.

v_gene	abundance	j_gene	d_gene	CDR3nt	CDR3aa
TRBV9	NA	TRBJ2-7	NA	TGTGCCAGCAGCGTAGACGCGGGTACGTCCTACGAGCAGTACTTC	CASSVDAGTSYEQYF
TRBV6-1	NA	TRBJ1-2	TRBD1	TGTGCCAGCGGAGACAGGGGGAGGTATGGCTACACCTTC	CASGDRGRYGYTF
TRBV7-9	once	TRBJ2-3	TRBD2	TGTGCCAGCAGCTTAGGCTCTAGCGGGCGGGGAGATACGCAGTATTTT	CASSLGSSGRGDTQYF
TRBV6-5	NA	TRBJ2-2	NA	TGTGCCAGCAGTTCCCCTACTCGGGAGCTGTTTTTT	CASSSPTRELFF
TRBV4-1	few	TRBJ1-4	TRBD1	TGCGCCAGCAGCCACGCGGGACAGGGGGAAAAACTGTTTTTT	CASSHAGQGEKLFF
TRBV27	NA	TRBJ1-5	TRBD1	TGTGCCAGCAGTGGCAGGGGGGCCAATCAGCCCCAGCATTTT	CASSGRGANQPQHF
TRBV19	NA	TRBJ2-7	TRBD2	TGTGCCAGTAGTATAAGCGCGGGAGACCCCCTAAGGGAGCAGTACTTC	CASSISAGDPLREQYF
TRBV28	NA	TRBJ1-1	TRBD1	TGTGCCAGCAGTTTAAGGGGGCGCGGTGAAGCTTTCTTT	CASSLRGRGEAFF
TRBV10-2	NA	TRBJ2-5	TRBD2	TGCGCCAGCAGCGATACTAGCGGACAAGAGACCCAGTACTTC	CASSDTSGQETQYF
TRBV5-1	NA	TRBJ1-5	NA	TGCGCCAGCAGCTTGTTAGGGGGGGCCGAACAGCCCCAGCATTTT	CASSLLGGAEQPQHF
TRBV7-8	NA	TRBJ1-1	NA	TGTGCCAGCAGCGAAGGGTTCGGGGACACTGAAGCTTTCTTT	CASSEGFGDTEAFF
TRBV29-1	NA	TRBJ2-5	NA	TGCAGCGCTTCCCAGCAAGAGACCCAGTACTTC	CSASQQETQYF
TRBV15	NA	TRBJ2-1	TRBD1	TGTGCCACCAGCAATCACAGGGGAATAAATGAGCAGTTCTTC	CATSNHRGINEQFF
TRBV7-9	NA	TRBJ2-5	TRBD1	TGTGCCAGCAGCTTAAGGGGGCAGACCCAGTACTTC	CASSLRGQTQYF
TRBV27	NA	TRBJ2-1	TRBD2	TGTGCCAGCAGTGGACTAGCGCAATACAATGAGCAGTTCTTC	CASSGLAQYNEQFF
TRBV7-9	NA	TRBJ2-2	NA	TGTTCCAGCAGCCTGACTAGCGGGGAGCTGTTTTTT	CSSSLTSGELFF
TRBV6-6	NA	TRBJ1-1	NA	TGTGCCAGCAGTTACCTGGGGCTGGTGAACACTGAAGCTTTCTTT	CASSYLGLVNTEAFF
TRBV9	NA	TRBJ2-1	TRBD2	TGTGCCAGTGGTTTTGGGCTAGCGGGCTATGAGCAGTTCTTC	CASGFGLAGYEQFF
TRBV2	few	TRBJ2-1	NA	TGTGCCAGCAGTGTCGCGGCTTACAATGAGCAGTTCTTC	CASSVAAYNEQFF
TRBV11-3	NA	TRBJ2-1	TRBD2	TGTGCCAGCAGCTTATGGACTAGCGGGAGGTCGCACAATGAGCAGTTCTTC	CASSLWTSGRSHNEQFF